A selection of T cell receptor beta chains follows, all from one sample in a study of cytotoxic CD8 clonotypes in ibrutinib-treated CLL. TCRdb's copy holds only in-frame clones and misses some; the assay was immunoSEQ multiplex PCR. The sample carries over 120,000 clones, roughly 83% recorded once. The material sequenced was PBMCs, taken after 12 months of ibrutinib treatment. All receptors come from a human donor with chronic lymphocytic leukemia. Each CDR3 is given with its conserved first and last residue. Fields, in order: clone size, D gene, J gene, V gene, CDR3 protein, CDR3 DNA. A D gene is named only where the DNA matches it firmly. Expanded clones are given a class, and other clones once, few, many or no size at all.

>-|-|TRBJ2-7|TRBV11-3
CASSLASSYEQYF
TGTGCCAGCAGCTTGGCTAGCTCCTACGAGCAGTACTTC
>-|-|TRBJ2-1|TRBV29-1
CSVINGRFNEQFF
TGCAGCGTTATCAATGGGAGATTCAATGAGCAGTTCTTC
>-|-|TRBJ2-2|TRBV30
CAWRYGGTGELFF
TGTGCCTGGAGATATGGGGGTACCGGGGAGCTGTTTTTT
>-|-|TRBJ2-3|TRBV4-1
CASSHEISTDTQYF
TGCGCCAGCAGCCATGAAATAAGCACAGATACGCAGTATTTT
>-|-|TRBJ2-2|TRBV30
CAWSVAGTGELFF
TGTGCCTGGAGTGTAGCTGGGACCGGGGAGCTGTTTTTT
>-|TRBD1|TRBJ2-7|TRBV6-5
CASSYFSGQGYEQYF
TGTGCCAGCAGTTACTTCTCGGGACAGGGTTACGAGCAGTACTTC
>few|TRBD1|TRBJ1-5|TRBV7-9
CASSPSGGQPQHF
TGTGCCAGCAGCCCGTCAGGGGGTCAGCCCCAGCATTTT
>-|-|TRBJ2-7|TRBV20-1
CSAALREQYF
TGCAGTGCAGCCCTTCGTGAGCAGTACTTC
>-|TRBD1|TRBJ2-7|TRBV11-2
CASSHIRGDRGNEQYF
TGTGCCAGCAGCCACATCCGTGGGGACAGGGGAAACGAGCAGTACTTC
>-|TRBD2|TRBJ2-3|TRBV5-3
CARRQKRETDTQYF
TGTGCCAGACGCCAAAAGCGGGAAACAGATACGCAGTATTTT
>few|-|TRBJ2-7|TRBV5-4
CASRGLATEQYF
TGTGCCAGCAGGGGACTTGCCACCGAGCAGTACTTC
>few|TRBD1|TRBJ1-4|TRBV7-9
CASSLAGGGEKLFF
TGTGCCAGCAGCTTAGCAGGGGGCGGTGAAAAACTGTTTTTT
>-|TRBD2|TRBJ2-7|TRBV7-2
CASSYGGGSEQYF
TGTGCCAGCAGCTACGGGGGGGGCTCCGAGCAGTACTTC
>-|-|TRBJ2-7|TRBV5-1
CASSFGTPRSYEQYF
TGCGCCAGCAGCTTTGGGACACCAAGGTCCTACGAGCAGTACTTC
>-|-|TRBJ2-7|TRBV7-8
CASSLGPTSREQYF
TGTGCCAGCAGCTTAGGTCCAACGTCTAGAGAGCAGTACTTC